This TCR beta chain was sequenced during a study of Ad26.COV2.S vaccination and SARS-CoV-2 variants. Overall study: As a participant in COV1001, the donor was in the Ad26.COV2.S trial arm. Notes on the study in general: People who got the vaccine had more spike-specific TCR breadth than people who got placebo. Vaccinees and placebo recipients showed similar non-spike TCR breadth.

Generated by immunoSEQ multiplex PCR, the TCRdb table keeps only in-frame clones and is missing some. The sample shows roughly 320,000 clones, over 75% of them seen only once. Treatment reported: roughly 19 received Ad26.COV2.S at low or high dose, single or two shots; five or six received placebo; per-sample allocation not given. The samples date from day 63 after the first vaccine or placebo injection. As regards this clone: Its antigen is unknown.

This CDR3 region has 13 residues. Trimming cost V 1 base and J 3 bases, with 6 bases left between them. Germline V gene data show CDR1 as LGHDT and CDR2 as YNNKEL (reference sequence). The clonotype was recovered from a person aged 18-65 years who received the Ad26.COV2.S COVID-19 vaccine or a placebo. The V call is TRBV3-1 (or the pseudogene TRBV3-2), the J call TRBJ1-1; possible D gene TRBD1, 5 bases. The sequences come from peripheral blood, collected in a trial of Ad26.COV2.S vaccine versus placebo. CDR3: CASSQGQHTEAFF. In DNA form, the CDR3 reads TGTGCCAGCAGCCAAGGACAGCACACTGAAGCTTTCTTT.